This T cell receptor (beta chain) was recorded in a study of control samples from healthy donors and cancer patients (dated by TCRdb to about 2020). Per the germline V gene (reference sequence), GTSNPN is the CDR1 and SVGIG is the CDR2. Including cysteine and phenylalanine, the CDR3 has 15 amino acids. The kept DNA is CDR3 alone, 45 bases in frame from the first base. Germline trimming amounts to 4 bases on V and 3 bases on J, with 12 as the count of junction bases outside the gene matches. Library preparation employed the immunoSEQ multiplex PCR assay. In its TCRdb copy, this immuneACCESS table keeps in-frame sequences only and misses some clones. Where compared with another copy, unresolved V genes explain less than half of these, and the others have no known cause. The sample yields just under 100,000 clones; about 92% were counted once. The leading ten clones occupy 8% of the sample. As concerns this clone: No cognate antigen has been identified for it. Base-call qualities are not available, and no considerably larger clone is one nucleotide away.

The chain joins TRBV30 to TRBJ2-7, and 7 junction bases match TRBD1. The receptor was derived from a young man in good health. Material for sequencing was blood. The DNA sequence follows: TGTGCCTGGACGTTGGGGACAGCGAGAATCTACGAGCAGTACTTC. It specifies CAWTLGTARIYEQYF.